This is a list of T cell receptor beta chains from one sample in a study of T cell responses to AZD1222 COVID-19 vaccine. Here immunoSEQ multiplex PCR was the method, and the copy in TCRdb shows in-frame clones only, minus some. The sample lists around 260,000 clones, over 90% occurring once. The sample in question was peripheral blood, obtained on day 0 of AZD1222 vaccination. The receptor source for this set is an adult in good health. The CDR3 runs from the conserved cysteine through the conserved F or W. Each record gives: clone size, D gene, V gene, J gene, CDR3 DNA, CDR3 protein. D genes are given only for firm matches. Part of the rows lack a size; the others show once, few, many or a class for expanded clones.

clone size: NA; D gene: TRBD2; V gene: TRBV5-4; J gene: TRBJ2-5; CDR3 DNA: TGTGCCAGCAGCATGGGACTAGCAGAAGAGACCCAGTACTTC; CDR3 protein: CASSMGLAEETQYF
clone size: NA; D gene: TRBD1; V gene: TRBV19; J gene: TRBJ1-4; CDR3 DNA: TGTGCCAGTGCCCCTGGGACAGGGAGAAATGAAAAACTGTTTTTT; CDR3 protein: CASAPGTGRNEKLFF
clone size: NA; D gene: NA; V gene: TRBV28; J gene: TRBJ2-2; CDR3 DNA: TGTGCCAGCAGTGGCAGGGCAGGGAGGTACACCGGGGAGCTGTTTTTT; CDR3 protein: CASSGRAGRYTGELFF
clone size: few; D gene: NA; V gene: TRBV6-5; J gene: TRBJ1-1; CDR3 DNA: TGTGCCAGCAGTTACGGACCGCCACCGAACACTGAAGCTTTCTTT; CDR3 protein: CASSYGPPPNTEAFF
clone size: NA; D gene: NA; V gene: TRBV15; J gene: TRBJ1-4; CDR3 DNA: TGTGCCACCAGCCGGGGTAGAATTAATGAAAAACTGTTTTTT; CDR3 protein: CATSRGRINEKLFF
clone size: once; D gene: NA; V gene: TRBV12-5; J gene: TRBJ2-7; CDR3 DNA: TGTGCTAGTGGACGGGACATCTACGAGCAGTACTTC; CDR3 protein: CASGRDIYEQYF
clone size: once; D gene: TRBD1; V gene: TRBV5-8; J gene: TRBJ2-7; CDR3 DNA: TGTGCCAGCGCCGGGACAGGGACGCACGAGCAGTACTTC; CDR3 protein: CASAGTGTHEQYF
clone size: few; D gene: NA; V gene: TRBV12-3/TRBV12-4; J gene: TRBJ2-7; CDR3 DNA: TGTGCCAGCAGTTTACCCCCCTCTTACGAGCAGTACTTC; CDR3 protein: CASSLPPSYEQYF
clone size: NA; D gene: TRBD2; V gene: TRBV2; J gene: TRBJ2-3; CDR3 DNA: TGTGCCAGCAGAGATACTAGCGGGACTAGCACAGATACGCAGTATTTT; CDR3 protein: CASRDTSGTSTDTQYF
clone size: NA; D gene: NA; V gene: TRBV5-1; J gene: TRBJ2-3; CDR3 DNA: TGCGCCAGCAGCCGAACTAGTGGTGGAGCAGATACGCAGTATTTT; CDR3 protein: CASSRTSGGADTQYF
clone size: NA; D gene: NA; V gene: TRBV5-4; J gene: TRBJ2-2; CDR3 DNA: TGTGCCAGCAGCTTGGGGGGCAGCACCGGGGAGCTGTTTTTT; CDR3 protein: CASSLGGSTGELFF
clone size: NA; D gene: NA; V gene: TRBV6-5; J gene: TRBJ2-7; CDR3 DNA: TGTGCCAGCAGTCCCGGGGGCTCCTCCTACGAGCAGTACTTC; CDR3 protein: CASSPGGSSYEQYF
clone size: NA; D gene: TRBD2; V gene: TRBV5-1; J gene: TRBJ2-3; CDR3 DNA: TGCGCCAGCAGCTTTGATAGCGGGACCACAGATACGCAGTATTTT; CDR3 protein: CASSFDSGTTDTQYF
clone size: few; D gene: NA; V gene: TRBV9; J gene: TRBJ2-1; CDR3 DNA: TGTGCCAGCAGCAAAACCCCCGGGACTGAGCAGTTCTTC; CDR3 protein: CASSKTPGTEQFF
clone size: NA; D gene: NA; V gene: TRBV7-3; J gene: TRBJ2-2; CDR3 DNA: TGTGCCAGCAGCTCTAGGAGGGGGGACAGTTCCGGGGAGCTGTTTTTT; CDR3 protein: CASSSRRGDSSGELFF
clone size: once; D gene: NA; V gene: TRBV5-1; J gene: TRBJ1-1; CDR3 DNA: TGCGCCAGCAGTTTAAACCCACAGGGGAACACTGAAGCTTTCTTT; CDR3 protein: CASSLNPQGNTEAFF
clone size: NA; D gene: TRBD1; V gene: TRBV27; J gene: TRBJ1-5; CDR3 DNA: TGTGCCAGCAGCAGGGACAGCCCCGACAATCAGCCCCAGCATTTT; CDR3 protein: CASSRDSPDNQPQHF
clone size: NA; D gene: NA; V gene: TRBV5-1; J gene: TRBJ1-1; CDR3 DNA: TGCGCCAGCAGCCCGATGGGAATGATGGAGAACACTGAAGCTTTCTTT; CDR3 protein: CASSPMGMMENTEAFF
clone size: NA; D gene: TRBD2; V gene: TRBV4-1; J gene: TRBJ2-7; CDR3 DNA: TGCGCCAGCAGCCAAGATAACGGGGCGGGAGATCACGAGCAGTACTTC; CDR3 protein: CASSQDNGAGDHEQYF
clone size: NA; D gene: NA; V gene: TRBV9; J gene: TRBJ1-2; CDR3 DNA: TGTGCCAGCAGTACCCCCCCGGGGACGGACAGCCAATCTAACTATGGCTACACCTTC; CDR3 protein: CASSTPPGTDSQSNYGYTF
clone size: NA; D gene: NA; V gene: TRBV27; J gene: TRBJ2-7; CDR3 DNA: TGTGCCAGCAGTCACAACTTAGGAGAGCAGTACTTC; CDR3 protein: CASSHNLGEQYF
clone size: NA; D gene: TRBD2; V gene: TRBV7-9; J gene: TRBJ2-7; CDR3 DNA: TGTGCCAGCAGCTTGGGCGGGGGCTCCTACGAGCAGTACTTC; CDR3 protein: CASSLGGGSYEQYF
clone size: NA; D gene: NA; V gene: TRBV4-2; J gene: TRBJ1-5; CDR3 DNA: TGTGCCAGCAGCCAAGAGGGCAACAGCTACAATCAGCCCCAGCATTTT; CDR3 protein: CASSQEGNSYNQPQHF
clone size: once; D gene: NA; V gene: TRBV28; J gene: TRBJ2-2; CDR3 DNA: TGTGCCAGCAACGAGTTCACCGGGGAGCTGTTTTTT; CDR3 protein: CASNEFTGELFF
clone size: once; D gene: TRBD1; V gene: TRBV28; J gene: TRBJ1-2; CDR3 DNA: TGTGCCAGCAGTTTCCACCCCGACAGGGGGCAGGATGGCTACACCTTC; CDR3 protein: CASSFHPDRGQDGYTF
clone size: NA; D gene: NA; V gene: TRBV5-1; J gene: TRBJ1-1; CDR3 DNA: TGCGCCAGCAGCCCCGACCCCAACACTGAAGCTTTCTTT; CDR3 protein: CASSPDPNTEAFF
clone size: once; D gene: TRBD1; V gene: TRBV2; J gene: TRBJ2-1; CDR3 DNA: TGTGCCAGCAGCTCCTGGGACAGGGGGTCTTATGAGCAGTTCTTC; CDR3 protein: CASSSWDRGSYEQFF
clone size: NA; D gene: TRBD1; V gene: TRBV27; J gene: TRBJ1-1; CDR3 DNA: TGTGCCAGCAGACAGGGGGCAGCGGCTTTCTTT; CDR3 protein: CASRQGAAAFF
clone size: NA; D gene: TRBD1; V gene: TRBV6-5; J gene: TRBJ1-4; CDR3 DNA: TGTGCCAGCAGCTTCGACAGGGGGGGTGAAAAACTGTTTTTT; CDR3 protein: CASSFDRGGEKLFF
clone size: NA; D gene: NA; V gene: TRBV5-8; J gene: TRBJ2-5; CDR3 DNA: TGTGCCAGCACCCAGGACGGCAGGGGTCAAGAGACCCAGTACTTC; CDR3 protein: CASTQDGRGQETQYF
clone size: NA; D gene: NA; V gene: TRBV13; J gene: TRBJ2-7; CDR3 DNA: TGTGCCAGCAGCCCCCGGGACCGAAAAACCCCCTACGAGCAGTACTTC; CDR3 protein: CASSPRDRKTPYEQYF
clone size: NA; D gene: NA; V gene: TRBV19; J gene: TRBJ2-6; CDR3 DNA: TGTGCCAGGGAAGGGGGGGGAGCCCCCATCTCTGGGGCCAACGTCCTGACTTTC; CDR3 protein: CAREGGGAPISGANVLTF
clone size: NA; D gene: NA; V gene: TRBV3-1/TRBV3-2; J gene: TRBJ2-7; CDR3 DNA: TGTGCCAGCAGCCAAGAAGGAGGCGAGCAGTACTTC; CDR3 protein: CASSQEGGEQYF
clone size: once; D gene: TRBD1; V gene: TRBV3-1/TRBV3-2; J gene: TRBJ1-5; CDR3 DNA: TGTGCCAGCAGCCTAGGACAGGGCGGGAGTCAGCCCCAGCATTTT; CDR3 protein: CASSLGQGGSQPQHF
clone size: NA; D gene: TRBD1; V gene: TRBV7-9; J gene: TRBJ1-4; CDR3 DNA: TGTGCCAGCAGCTCGGGACAGGTCACCAGCCGAGAAAAACTGTTTTTT; CDR3 protein: CASSSGQVTSREKLFF
clone size: NA; D gene: NA; V gene: TRBV2; J gene: TRBJ2-3; CDR3 DNA: TGTGCCAGCAGTGAGGGTGTCACAGATACGCAGTATTTT; CDR3 protein: CASSEGVTDTQYF
clone size: NA; D gene: TRBD2; V gene: TRBV2; J gene: TRBJ2-1; CDR3 DNA: TGTGCCAGCAGTATACTAGCGGGGTTGGATGAGCAGTTCTTC; CDR3 protein: CASSILAGLDEQFF
clone size: NA; D gene: TRBD1; V gene: TRBV7-2; J gene: TRBJ1-5; CDR3 DNA: TGTGCCAGCAGCCAGGGACAGGCAGGGGGCAATCAGCCCCAGCATTTT; CDR3 protein: CASSQGQAGGNQPQHF
clone size: NA; D gene: TRBD2; V gene: TRBV5-1; J gene: TRBJ2-7; CDR3 DNA: TGCGCCAGCAGCCTCAGGCTAGCGGGAGCGAGCTCCTACGAGCAGTACTTC; CDR3 protein: CASSLRLAGASSYEQYF
clone size: NA; D gene: NA; V gene: TRBV5-5; J gene: TRBJ2-5; CDR3 DNA: TGTGCCAGCAGCCCTTGGCAGGGGGAGACCCAGTACTTC; CDR3 protein: CASSPWQGETQYF
clone size: NA; D gene: TRBD1; V gene: TRBV6-5; J gene: TRBJ2-7; CDR3 DNA: TGTGCCAGCAGGGCTGGGGACAGATCGATGTTC; CDR3 protein: CASRAGDRSMF
clone size: NA; D gene: TRBD2; V gene: TRBV11-2; J gene: TRBJ2-5; CDR3 DNA: TGTGCCAGCAGCTTAGAGCTAGCGGGAGGTCAAGAGACCCAGTACTTC; CDR3 protein: CASSLELAGGQETQYF
clone size: NA; D gene: NA; V gene: TRBV6-2/TRBV6-3; J gene: TRBJ2-1; CDR3 DNA: TGTGCCAGCAGTTATACGAGTCTTGAGCAGTTCTTC; CDR3 protein: CASSYTSLEQFF
clone size: NA; D gene: TRBD1; V gene: TRBV9; J gene: TRBJ2-7; CDR3 DNA: TGTGCCAGCAGCCCATCACCCGGGGACAGGGGGTACGAGCAGTACTTC; CDR3 protein: CASSPSPGDRGYEQYF
clone size: once; D gene: NA; V gene: TRBV7-3; J gene: TRBJ2-1; CDR3 DNA: TGTGCCAGCAGCTTAACTGCGATTGTAGCCTACAATGAGCAGTTCTTC; CDR3 protein: CASSLTAIVAYNEQFF
clone size: NA; D gene: TRBD1; V gene: TRBV18; J gene: TRBJ1-1; CDR3 DNA: TGTGCCAGCTCATCATCGACAGGGGGAGACACTGAAGCTTTCTTT; CDR3 protein: CASSSSTGGDTEAFF
clone size: NA; D gene: NA; V gene: TRBV18; J gene: TRBJ2-1; CDR3 DNA: TGTGCCAGCTCACCACCGACAATGTACGGTGAGCAGTTCTTC; CDR3 protein: CASSPPTMYGEQFF
clone size: NA; D gene: NA; V gene: TRBV7-2; J gene: TRBJ1-4; CDR3 DNA: TGTGCCAGCAGCTTCCGACCGGGACCGGGTGAAAAACTGTTTTTT; CDR3 protein: CASSFRPGPGEKLFF
clone size: NA; D gene: TRBD2; V gene: TRBV2; J gene: TRBJ2-1; CDR3 DNA: TGTGCCAGCAGTATGGGACTAGCGGGAAACCGACAGTTCTTC; CDR3 protein: CASSMGLAGNRQFF
clone size: NA; D gene: TRBD1; V gene: TRBV27; J gene: TRBJ1-1; CDR3 DNA: TGTGCCAGCAGTTTCCGGGGACAGGGAGGGTTCCCTGAAGCTTTCTTT; CDR3 protein: CASSFRGQGGFPEAFF